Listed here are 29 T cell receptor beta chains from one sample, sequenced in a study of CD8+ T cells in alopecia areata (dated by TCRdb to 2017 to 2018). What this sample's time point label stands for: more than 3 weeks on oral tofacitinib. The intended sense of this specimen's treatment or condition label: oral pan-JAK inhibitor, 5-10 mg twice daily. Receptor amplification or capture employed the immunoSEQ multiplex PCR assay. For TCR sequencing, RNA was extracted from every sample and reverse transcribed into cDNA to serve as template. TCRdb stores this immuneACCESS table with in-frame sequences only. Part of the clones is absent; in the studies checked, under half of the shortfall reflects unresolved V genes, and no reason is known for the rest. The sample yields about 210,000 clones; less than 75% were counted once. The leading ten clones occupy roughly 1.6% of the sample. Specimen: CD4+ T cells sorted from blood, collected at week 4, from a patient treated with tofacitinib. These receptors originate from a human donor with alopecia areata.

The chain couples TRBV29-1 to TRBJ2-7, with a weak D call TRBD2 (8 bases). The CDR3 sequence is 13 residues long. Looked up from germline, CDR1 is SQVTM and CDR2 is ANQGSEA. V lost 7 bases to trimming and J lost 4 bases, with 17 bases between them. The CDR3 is CSAGRGQQYEQYF. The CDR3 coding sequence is TGCAGCGCCGGGAGGGGACAGCAATACGAGCAGTACTTC.

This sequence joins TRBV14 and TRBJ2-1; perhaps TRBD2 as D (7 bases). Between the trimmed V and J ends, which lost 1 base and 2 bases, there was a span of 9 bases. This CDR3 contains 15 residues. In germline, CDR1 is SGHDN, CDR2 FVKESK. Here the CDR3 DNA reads TGTGCCAGCAGCCAAGCGGGGGGCCCCTACAATGAGCAGTTCTTC. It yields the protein CASSQAGGPYNEQFF.

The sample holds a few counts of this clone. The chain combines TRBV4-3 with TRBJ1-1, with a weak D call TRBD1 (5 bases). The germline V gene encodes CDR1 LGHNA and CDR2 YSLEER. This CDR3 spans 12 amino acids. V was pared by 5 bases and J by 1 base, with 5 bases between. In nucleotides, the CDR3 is TGCGCCAGCAGCACAGGGAACACTGAAGCTTTCTTT. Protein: CASSTGNTEAFF.

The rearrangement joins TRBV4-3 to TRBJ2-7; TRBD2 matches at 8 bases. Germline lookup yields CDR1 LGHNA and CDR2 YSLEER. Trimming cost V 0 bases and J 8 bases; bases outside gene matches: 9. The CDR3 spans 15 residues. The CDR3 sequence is CASSQDNGGGRKQYF. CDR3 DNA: TGCGCCAGCAGCCAAGATAACGGGGGGGGAAGAAAGCAGTACTTC.

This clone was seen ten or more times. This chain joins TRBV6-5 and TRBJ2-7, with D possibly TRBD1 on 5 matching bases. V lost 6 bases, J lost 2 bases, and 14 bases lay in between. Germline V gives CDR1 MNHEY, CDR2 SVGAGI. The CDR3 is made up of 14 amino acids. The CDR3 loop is CASRPPGQAYEQYF. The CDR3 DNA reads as TGTGCCAGCAGACCTCCCGGACAAGCCTACGAGCAGTACTTC.

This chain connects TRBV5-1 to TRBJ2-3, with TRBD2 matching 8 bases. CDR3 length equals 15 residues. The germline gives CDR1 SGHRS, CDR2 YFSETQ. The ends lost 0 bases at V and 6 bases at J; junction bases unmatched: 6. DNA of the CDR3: TGCGCCAGCAGCTTGGCCTCGGCGGGGGGCGATACGCAGTATTTT. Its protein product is CASSLASAGGDTQYF.

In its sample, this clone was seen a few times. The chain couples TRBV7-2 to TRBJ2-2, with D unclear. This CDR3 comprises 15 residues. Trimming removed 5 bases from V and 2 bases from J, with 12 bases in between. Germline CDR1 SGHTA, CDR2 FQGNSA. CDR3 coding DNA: TGTGCCAGCAGCCCCCTTCTAGTCAACACCGGGGAGCTGTTTTTT. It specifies CASSPLLVNTGELFF.

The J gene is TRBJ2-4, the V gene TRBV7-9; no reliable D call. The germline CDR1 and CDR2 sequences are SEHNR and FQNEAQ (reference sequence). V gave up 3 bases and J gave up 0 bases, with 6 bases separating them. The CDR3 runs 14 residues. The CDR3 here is CASSLGIAKNIQYF. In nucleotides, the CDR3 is TGTGCCAGCAGCTTGGGAATAGCCAAAAACATTCAGTACTTC.

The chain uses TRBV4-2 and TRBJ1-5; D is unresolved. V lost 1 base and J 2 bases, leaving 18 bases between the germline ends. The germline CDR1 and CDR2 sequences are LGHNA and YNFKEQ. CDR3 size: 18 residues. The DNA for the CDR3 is TGTGCCAGCAGCCAAGCAGAGAGATTAGGCATGGGCAATCAGCCCCAGCATTTT. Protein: CASSQAERLGMGNQPQHF.

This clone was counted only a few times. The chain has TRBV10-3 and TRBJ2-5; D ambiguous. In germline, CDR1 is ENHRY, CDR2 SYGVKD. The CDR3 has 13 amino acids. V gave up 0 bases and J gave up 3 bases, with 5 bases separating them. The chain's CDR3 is CAISESEKETQYF. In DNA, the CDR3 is TGTGCCATCAGTGAGTCTGAGAAAGAGACCCAGTACTTC.

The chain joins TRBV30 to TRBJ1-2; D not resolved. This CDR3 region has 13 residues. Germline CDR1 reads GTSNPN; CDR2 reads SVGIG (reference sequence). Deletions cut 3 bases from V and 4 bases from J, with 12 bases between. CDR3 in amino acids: CAWRDGFVYGYTF. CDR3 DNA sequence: TGTGCCTGGAGGGACGGATTCGTCTATGGCTACACCTTC. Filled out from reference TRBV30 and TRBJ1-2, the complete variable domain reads SQTIHQWPATLVQPVGSPLSLECTVEGTSNPNLYWYRQAAGRGLQLLFYSVGIGQISSEVPQNLSASRPQDRQFILSSKKLLLSDSGFYLCAWRDGFVYGYTFGSGTRLTVV.

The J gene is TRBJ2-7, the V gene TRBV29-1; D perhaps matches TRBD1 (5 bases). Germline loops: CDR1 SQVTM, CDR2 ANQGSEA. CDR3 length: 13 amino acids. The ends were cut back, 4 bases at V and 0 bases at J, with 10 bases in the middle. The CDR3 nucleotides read TGCAGCGTTGGGGGCAGAAACTCCTACGAGCAGTACTTC. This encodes CSVGGRNSYEQYF.

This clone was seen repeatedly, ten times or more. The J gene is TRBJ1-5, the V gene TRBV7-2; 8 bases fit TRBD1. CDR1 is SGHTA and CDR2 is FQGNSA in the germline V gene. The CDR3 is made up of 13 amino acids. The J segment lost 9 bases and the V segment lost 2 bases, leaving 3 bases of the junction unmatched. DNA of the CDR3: TGTGCCAGCAGCTTAAACAGGGGGATGCCCCAGCATTTT. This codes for CASSLNRGMPQHF.

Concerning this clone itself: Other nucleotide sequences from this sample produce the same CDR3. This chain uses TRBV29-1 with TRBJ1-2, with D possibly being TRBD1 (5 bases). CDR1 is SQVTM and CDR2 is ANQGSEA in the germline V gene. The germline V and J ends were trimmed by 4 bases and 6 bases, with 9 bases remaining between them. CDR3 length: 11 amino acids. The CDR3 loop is CSVGSGNGYTF. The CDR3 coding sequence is TGCAGCGTTGGGTCAGGGAATGGCTACACCTTC. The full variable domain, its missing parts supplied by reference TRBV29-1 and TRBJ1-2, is SAVISQKPSRDICQRGTSLTIQCQVDSQVTMMFWYRQQPGQSLTLIATANQGSEATYESGFVIDKFPISRPNLTFSTLTVSNMSPEDSSIYLCSVGSGNGYTFGSGTRLTVV.

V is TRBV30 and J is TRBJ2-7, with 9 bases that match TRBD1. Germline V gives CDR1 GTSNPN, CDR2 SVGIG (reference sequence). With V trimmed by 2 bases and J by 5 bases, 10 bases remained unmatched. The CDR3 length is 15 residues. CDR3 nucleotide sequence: TGTGCCTGGAGTACCAGGGGGACAGGGTTCCACGAGCAGTACTTC. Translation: CAWSTRGTGFHEQYF.

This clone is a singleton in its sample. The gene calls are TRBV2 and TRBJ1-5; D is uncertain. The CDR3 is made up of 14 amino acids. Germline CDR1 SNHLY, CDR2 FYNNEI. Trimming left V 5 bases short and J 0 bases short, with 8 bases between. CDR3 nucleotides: TGTGCCAGCAGTCAAGAGAATAGCAATCAGCCCCAGCATTTT. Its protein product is CASSQENSNQPQHF.

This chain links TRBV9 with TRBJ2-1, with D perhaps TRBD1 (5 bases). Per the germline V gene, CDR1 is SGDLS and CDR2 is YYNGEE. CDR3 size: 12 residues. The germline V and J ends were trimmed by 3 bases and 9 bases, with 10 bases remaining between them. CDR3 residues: CASSEGESEQFF. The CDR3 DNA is TGTGCCAGCAGCGAAGGGGAAAGTGAGCAGTTCTTC.

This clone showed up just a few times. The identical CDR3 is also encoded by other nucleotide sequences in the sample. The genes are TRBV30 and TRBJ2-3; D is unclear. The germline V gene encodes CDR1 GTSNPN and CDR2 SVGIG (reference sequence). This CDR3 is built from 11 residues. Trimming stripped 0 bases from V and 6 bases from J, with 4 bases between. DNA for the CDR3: TGTGCCTGGAGTGTCGGTGATACGCAGTATTTT. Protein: CAWSVGDTQYF.

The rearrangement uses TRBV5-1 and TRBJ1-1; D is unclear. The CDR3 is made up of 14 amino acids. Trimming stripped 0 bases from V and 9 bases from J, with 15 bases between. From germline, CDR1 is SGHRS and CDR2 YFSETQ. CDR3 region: CASSLEDLDTQAFF. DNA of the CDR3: TGCGCCAGCAGCTTGGAGGATTTAGACACGCAAGCTTTCTTT.

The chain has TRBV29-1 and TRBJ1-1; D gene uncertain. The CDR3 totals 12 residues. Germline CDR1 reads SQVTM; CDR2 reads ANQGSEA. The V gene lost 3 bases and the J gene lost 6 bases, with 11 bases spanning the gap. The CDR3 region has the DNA TGCAGCGTTGATCCGGGGTCCGCTGAAGCTTTCTTT. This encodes CSVDPGSAEAFF.

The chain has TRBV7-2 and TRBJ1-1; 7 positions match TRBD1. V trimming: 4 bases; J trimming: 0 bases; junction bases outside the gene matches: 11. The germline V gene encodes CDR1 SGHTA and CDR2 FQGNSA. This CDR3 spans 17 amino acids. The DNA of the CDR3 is TGTGCCAGCAGCTCCCTTGACAGGGTTATTATGAACACTGAAGCTTTCTTT. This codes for CASSSLDRVIMNTEAFF.

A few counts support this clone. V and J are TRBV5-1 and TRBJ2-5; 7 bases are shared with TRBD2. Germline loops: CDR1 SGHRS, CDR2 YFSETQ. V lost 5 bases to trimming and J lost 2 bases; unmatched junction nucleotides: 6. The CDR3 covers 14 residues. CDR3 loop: CASRRASGQETQYF. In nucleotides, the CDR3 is TGCGCCAGCAGGAGAGCTAGCGGTCAAGAGACCCAGTACTTC.

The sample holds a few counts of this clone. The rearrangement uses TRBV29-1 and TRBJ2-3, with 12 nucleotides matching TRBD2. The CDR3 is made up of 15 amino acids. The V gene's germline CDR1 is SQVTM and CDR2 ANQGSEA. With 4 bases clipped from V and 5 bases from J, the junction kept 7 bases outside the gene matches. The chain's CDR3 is CSVAVLAGGVDTQYF. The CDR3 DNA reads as TGCAGCGTTGCGGTCCTAGCGGGGGGGGTAGATACGCAGTATTTT.

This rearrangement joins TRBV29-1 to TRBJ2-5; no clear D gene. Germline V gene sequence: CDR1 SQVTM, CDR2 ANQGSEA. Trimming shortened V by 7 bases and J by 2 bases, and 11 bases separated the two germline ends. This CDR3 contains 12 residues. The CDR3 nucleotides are TGCAGCGCCAAGCCTAGTCAAGAGACCCAGTACTTC. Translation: CSAKPSQETQYF.

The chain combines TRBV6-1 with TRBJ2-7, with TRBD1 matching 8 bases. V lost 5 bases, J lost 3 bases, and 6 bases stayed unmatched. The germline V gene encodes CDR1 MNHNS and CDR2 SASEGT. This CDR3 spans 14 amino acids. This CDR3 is CASSFGQGSYEQYF. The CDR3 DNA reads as TGTGCCAGCAGTTTCGGACAGGGAAGCTACGAGCAGTACTTC.

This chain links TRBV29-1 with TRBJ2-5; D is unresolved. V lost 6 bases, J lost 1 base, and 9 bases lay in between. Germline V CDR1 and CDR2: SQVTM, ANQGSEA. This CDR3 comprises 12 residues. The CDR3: CSVEQGQETQYF. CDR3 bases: TGCAGCGTGGAGCAAGGCCAAGAGACCCAGTACTTC.

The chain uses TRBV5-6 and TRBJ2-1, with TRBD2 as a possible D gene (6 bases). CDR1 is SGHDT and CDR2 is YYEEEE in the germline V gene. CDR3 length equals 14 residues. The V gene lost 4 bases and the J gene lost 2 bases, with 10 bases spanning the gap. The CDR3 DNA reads TGTGCCAGCAGCCCTCGGGGGACCTACAATGAGCAGTTCTTC. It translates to CASSPRGTYNEQFF.

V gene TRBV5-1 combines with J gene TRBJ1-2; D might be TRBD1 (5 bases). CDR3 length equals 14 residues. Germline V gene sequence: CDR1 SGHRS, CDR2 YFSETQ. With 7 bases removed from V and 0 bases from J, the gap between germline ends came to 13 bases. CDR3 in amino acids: CASSGTEANYGYTF. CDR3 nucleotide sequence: TGCGCCAGCTCCGGGACGGAAGCTAACTATGGCTACACCTTC.

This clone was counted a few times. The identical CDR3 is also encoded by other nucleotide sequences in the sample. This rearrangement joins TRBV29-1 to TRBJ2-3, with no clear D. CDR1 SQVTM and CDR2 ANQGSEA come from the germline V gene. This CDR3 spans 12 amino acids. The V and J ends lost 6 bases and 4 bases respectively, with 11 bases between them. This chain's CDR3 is CSVRPGADTQYF. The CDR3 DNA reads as TGCAGCGTCAGACCGGGCGCAGATACGCAGTATTTT.